A selection of T cell receptor beta chains follows, all from one sample in a study of cytomegalovirus exposure and HLA in healthy donors. Here immunoSEQ multiplex PCR was the method, and the copy in TCRdb shows in-frame clones only, minus some. The sample records fewer than 250,000 clones, approximately 80% being singletons. The sample taken for sequencing was PBMCs. Receptors originate from a girl aged 5 to 17 in good health and CMV-seronegative. Both conserved end residues are part of each CDR3. D genes are given only for firm matches. Rows give clone size only sometimes, using once, few, many, or a class for an expanded clone.

size | J | D | length | V | CDR3 | DNA
- | TRBJ2-2 | TRBD1 | 16 | TRBV7-7 | CASSYGTGANTGELFF | TGTGCCAGCAGCTATGGGACAGGGGCCAACACCGGGGAGCTGTTTTTT
- | TRBJ2-1 | TRBD2 | 19 | TRBV4-1 | CASSQLYVTSGTTYNEQFF | TGCGCCAGCAGCCAATTGTACGTTACTAGCGGGACCACCTACAATGAGCAGTTCTTC
- | TRBJ1-6 | TRBD1 | 16 | TRBV27 | CASTRQGGTYNSPLHF | TGTGCCAGCACCCGACAGGGAGGTACCTATAATTCACCCCTCCACTTT
- | TRBJ2-3 | - | 12 | TRBV29-1 | CSGIPSTDTQYF | TGCAGCGGTATCCCTAGCACAGATACGCAGTATTTT
- | TRBJ2-2 | TRBD1 | 15 | TRBV28 | CASSSPQGRTGELFF | TGTGCCAGCAGTTCACCACAGGGGCGCACCGGGGAGCTGTTTTTT
few | TRBJ1-1 | - | 17 | TRBV5-1 | CASRVSPARKENTEAFF | TGCGCCAGCAGGGTAAGCCCGGCTAGAAAAGAGAACACTGAAGCTTTCTTT
- | TRBJ1-2 | - | 14 | TRBV5-1 | CASSLDQGGYGYTF | TGCGCCAGCAGCTTGGATCAGGGTGGCTATGGCTACACCTTC
- | TRBJ2-2 | - | 15 | TRBV7-2 | CASNLPTTGPGELFF | TGTGCCAGCAATCTCCCAACGACGGGTCCCGGGGAGCTGTTTTTT
- | TRBJ2-1 | TRBD2 | 13 | TRBV7-8 | CATLAGYYNEQFF | TGTGCCACCCTAGCGGGATACTACAATGAGCAGTTCTTC
- | TRBJ2-1 | TRBD2 | 19 | TRBV15 | CATSRPKGLAGEIGGEQFF | TGTGCCACCAGCAGACCGAAGGGACTAGCGGGAGAAATTGGGGGTGAGCAGTTCTTC
- | TRBJ2-1 | TRBD1 | 14 | TRBV5-1 | CASSLVRGPGEQFF | TGCGCCAGCAGCTTGGTCAGGGGGCCTGGTGAGCAGTTCTTC
- | TRBJ2-3 | - | 17 | TRBV4-2 | CASSQLRTQGRSDTQYF | TGTGCCAGCAGCCAATTAAGGACACAGGGGAGGTCAGATACGCAGTATTTT
- | TRBJ2-7 | TRBD2 | 16 | TRBV9 | CASSVVPSGGLYEQYF | TGTGCCAGCAGCGTAGTACCTAGCGGGGGGCTCTACGAGCAGTACTTC
- | TRBJ2-2 | - | 13 | TRBV5-4 | CASSFSNPGELFF | TGTGCCAGCAGCTTTTCTAATCCCGGGGAGCTGTTTTTT
- | TRBJ1-2 | - | 14 | TRBV19 | CASIYKQGVSGYTF | TGTGCCAGTATCTACAAACAGGGTGTGAGTGGCTACACCTTC
- | TRBJ2-3 | TRBD2 | 12 | TRBV7-9 | CASRTGTSGDYF | TGTGCCAGCAGAACCGGGACTAGCGGGGATTATTTT
once | TRBJ2-1 | - | 19 | TRBV4-3 | CASSQEEWFQGGALGEQFF | TGCGCCAGCAGCCAAGAGGAGTGGTTTCAGGGTGGAGCATTGGGTGAGCAGTTCTTC
- | TRBJ2-1 | - | 16 | TRBV28 | CASSPPVGLPYNEQFF | TGTGCCAGCAGTCCCCCCGTAGGACTCCCGTACAATGAGCAGTTCTTC
- | TRBJ2-7 | - | 14 | TRBV27 | CASSLSRGSYEQYF | TGTGCCAGCAGTTTATCCCGCGGCTCCTACGAGCAGTACTTC
few | TRBJ2-1 | TRBD2 | 18 | TRBV7-8 | CASSSIPASSGPYNEQFF | TGTGCCAGCAGCTCCATCCCAGCCTCTAGCGGACCCTACAATGAGCAGTTCTTC
- | TRBJ2-5 | - | 14 | TRBV11-2 | CASSATGGAETQYF | TGTGCCAGCAGCGCAACTGGGGGGGCAGAGACCCAGTACTTC
once | TRBJ2-1 | TRBD2 | 15 | TRBV5-5 | CASSLGLAENNEQFF | TGTGCCAGCAGCTTGGGACTAGCGGAGAACAATGAGCAGTTCTTC
- | TRBJ1-2 | TRBD1 | 16 | TRBV9 | CASSVSGTAANYGYTF | TGTGCCAGCAGCGTATCTGGGACAGCAGCTAACTATGGCTACACCTTC
- | TRBJ1-1 | TRBD1 | 14 | TRBV28 | CASRGTGGIPEAFF | TGTGCCAGCAGGGGGACAGGCGGAATTCCTGAAGCTTTCTTT
- | TRBJ2-5 | - | 14 | TRBV28 | CASNVAQQQETQYF | TGTGCCAGCAATGTGGCACAGCAGCAAGAGACCCAGTACTTC
once | TRBJ2-5 | TRBD2 | 12 | TRBV2 | CASRTSGETQYF | TGTGCCAGCAGGACTAGCGGGGAGACCCAGTACTTC
- | TRBJ1-5 | - | 14 | TRBV27 | CASSQATDHQPQHF | TGTGCCAGCAGCCAAGCGACGGATCATCAGCCCCAGCATTTT
- | TRBJ1-5 | TRBD1 | 18 | TRBV28 | CASSFLGLSDRAVKPQHF | TGTGCCAGCAGTTTTTTAGGTCTTTCGGACAGGGCCGTGAAGCCCCAGCATTTT
- | TRBJ1-4 | - | 16 | TRBV18 | CASSPQRGGWYEKLFF | TGTGCCAGCTCACCCCAACGGGGGGGGTGGTATGAAAAACTGTTTTTT
- | TRBJ2-3 | TRBD2 | 13 | TRBV6-6 | CASSRGLEISQYF | TGTGCCAGCAGCCGGGGACTAGAGATATCGCAGTATTTT
- | TRBJ1-4 | - | 17 | TRBV25-1 | CASSLSGGVVANEKLFF | TGTGCCAGCAGTCTTTCGGGGGGCGTCGTCGCTAATGAAAAACTGTTTTTT
- | TRBJ1-2 | - | 15 | TRBV18 | CASSPPSRQHYGYTF | TGTGCCAGCTCACCACCGTCGAGACAGCACTATGGCTACACCTTC
- | TRBJ1-2 | - | 13 | TRBV19 | CASSSTGYDGYTF | TGTGCCAGTAGCTCGACAGGTTATGATGGCTACACCTTC
- | TRBJ2-1 | - | 14 | TRBV5-3 | CARSLADCDNEQFF | TGTGCCAGAAGCTTGGCGGACTGTGACAATGAGCAGTTCTTC
- | TRBJ1-2 | - | 16 | TRBV27 | CASILDRAYASYGYTF | TGTGCCAGCATACTGGACAGAGCTTATGCTAGCTATGGCTACACCTTC
- | TRBJ2-7 | TRBD1 | 14 | TRBV2 | CASGDRVGSYEQYF | TGTGCCAGCGGCGACAGGGTGGGGTCCTACGAGCAGTACTTC
- | TRBJ1-2 | - | 15 | TRBV5-1 | CASSLTVGGGRGYTF | TGCGCCAGCAGCCTAACGGTGGGCGGGGGGCGAGGCTACACCTTC